This TCR beta chain was sequenced for a study of blood T cell repertoires in COVID-19. Study background: The origin of the acute and convalescent COVID-19 samples was the United States, Italy and Spain. From T cells, B-cell-depleted T cells, or PBMCs came the material, which was cDNA or gDNA.

As handled by the study authors: Reference gene primer amplification gave nucleated cell count estimates. Profiled with immunoSEQ multiplex PCR; TCRdb holds only in-frame clones, not every one. V and J calls and clone size follow that table, whereas D and trimming were derived from the DNA. In the table there are more than 65,000 clones, over 60% of which are singletons. This CDR3 has 12 amino acids. Trimming took off 7 bases at V and 5 bases at J, with 14 bases between the two ends. Per germline, CDR1 SQVTM and CDR2 ANQGSEA. Sequenced input: peripheral blood. The chain couples TRBV29-1 to TRBJ1-1; TRBD1 is a possible D gene (6 bases). This TCR derives from a woman older than 75 with active or convalescent COVID-19. In nucleotides, the CDR3 is TGCAGCGCACGGGGGGCGCGGACTGAAGCTTTCTTT. Translated, it gives CSARGARTEAFF.